These 8 T cell receptor beta chains were all obtained from the same sample, sequenced in a study of shared clonotypes between healthy human individuals. The repertoire was sequenced with immunoSEQ multiplex PCR; TCRdb's copy has only in-frame clones and lacks some. Here the sample spans a few hundred thousand clones, around 77% being singletons. Sequenced sample: PBMCs. Receptors originate from a woman aged 40 to 50 in good health. Some clones in this sample may be carry-over from other donors' samples.

Worth noting for this clone: This CDR3 is also generated by other DNA sequences in the sample. V is TRBV7-2 and J is TRBJ2-7; the match to TRBD2 covers 7 bases. The CDR3 runs to 14 residues. V dropped 0 bases and J dropped 2; count of bases not matched to a gene: 1. From germline, CDR1 is SGHTA and CDR2 FQGNSA. The CDR3 loop reads CASSLAGGTYEQYF. As DNA, the CDR3 is TGTGCCAGCAGCTTAGCCGGGGGGACCTACGAGCAGTACTTC.

The gene calls are TRBV30 and TRBJ2-3; the match to TRBD2 covers 7 bases. Germline CDR1 is GTSNPN and CDR2 is SVGIG (reference sequence). The CDR3 has 13 amino acids. J was trimmed by 3 bases and V by 4 bases; bases with no gene match: 4. The CDR3 sequence: CAWTRGRTDTQYF. CDR3 in DNA: TGTGCCTGGACTCGCGGGAGAACAGATACGCAGTATTTT.

The V gene is TRBV5-4, the J gene TRBJ1-5; D might be TRBD1 (5 bases). The CDR3 extends over 13 amino acids. Looked up from germline, CDR1 is SGHNT and CDR2 is YYREEE (reference sequence). Trimming cost V 3 bases and J 7 bases, with 11 bases left between them. The CDR3 spells CASSSGGAQPQHF. For the CDR3, the DNA is TGTGCCAGCAGCTCGGGAGGGGCCCAGCCCCAGCATTTT.

J is TRBJ2-7 and V is TRBV7-9; D may match TRBD1 or TRBD2 (5 bases each). Germline loops: CDR1 SEHNR, CDR2 FQNEAQ (reference sequence). V was cut by 1 base and J by 10 bases, with 14 bases left in between. CDR3 length: 13 amino acids. The CDR3 region has the DNA TGTGCCAGCAGCTTAGTTGGGGACGAGGCCCAGTACTTC. Amino acid sequence: CASSLVGDEAQYF.

This clone was counted once. The rearrangement joins TRBV10-3 to TRBJ2-5, with 13 bases that match TRBD2. The closer fit of TRBJ2-7 to the DNA end suggests the J call may be wrong. From germline, CDR1 is ENHRY and CDR2 SYGVKD. The CDR3 totals 13 residues. CDR3 bases: TGTGCCACCGGGACTAGCGGGACCGGCGAGCAGTACTTC. Translation gives CATGTSGTGEQYF.

The chain joins TRBV28 to TRBJ2-1; perhaps TRBD1 as D (7 bases). V was trimmed by 5 bases and J by 4 bases, leaving 15 bases between them. The CDR3 has 15 residues. Germline lookup yields CDR1 MDHEN and CDR2 SYDVKM. As DNA, the CDR3 is TGTGCCAGCAGTCAGACAGGGACTTCTTACAATGAGCAGTTCTTC. This codes for CASSQTGTSYNEQFF.

The V and J genes are TRBV5-6 and TRBJ1-1; no reliable D call. Germline assignment: CDR1 SGHDT and CDR2 YYEEEE. The V gene lost 3 bases and the J gene lost 0 bases, with 12 bases spanning the gap. The CDR3 is made up of 15 amino acids. CDR3 bases: TGTGCCAGCAGCTCCTGGTGGCCGTTGAACACTGAAGCTTTCTTT. Translation gives CASSSWWPLNTEAFF.

The CDR3 region is CAIRRTGEPYEQYF. The DNA for the CDR3 is TGTGCCATCAGACGGACAGGGGAACCGTACGAGCAGTACTTC. The chain recombines TRBV10-3 with TRBJ2-7; 9 bases are shared with TRBD1. The CDR3 covers 14 residues. Unmatched junction bases numbered 7, after V lost 6 bases and J lost 4 bases. From germline, CDR1 is ENHRY and CDR2 SYGVKD.